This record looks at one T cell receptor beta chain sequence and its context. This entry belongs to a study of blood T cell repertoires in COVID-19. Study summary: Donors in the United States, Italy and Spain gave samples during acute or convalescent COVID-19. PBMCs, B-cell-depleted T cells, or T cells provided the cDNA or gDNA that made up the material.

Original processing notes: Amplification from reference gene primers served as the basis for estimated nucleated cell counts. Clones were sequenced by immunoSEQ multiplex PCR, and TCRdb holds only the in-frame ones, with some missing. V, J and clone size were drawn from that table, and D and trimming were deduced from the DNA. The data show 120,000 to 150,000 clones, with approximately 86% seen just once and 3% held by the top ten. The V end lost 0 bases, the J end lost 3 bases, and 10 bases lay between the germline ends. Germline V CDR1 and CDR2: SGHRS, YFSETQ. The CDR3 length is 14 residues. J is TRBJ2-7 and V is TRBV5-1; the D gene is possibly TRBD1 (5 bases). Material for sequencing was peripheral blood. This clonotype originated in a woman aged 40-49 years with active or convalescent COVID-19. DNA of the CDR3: TGCGCCAGCAGCTTGGGCCTCCAGGGCTACGAGCAGTACTTC. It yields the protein CASSLGLQGYEQYF.